In its sample, the clone carrying this TCR beta chain was seen a few times. What it recognizes is unknown. Treatment specified: 10-day PBMC culture with coronavirus spike peptide pools or control peptides (ViraFEST assay). Positive PCR tests were logged from March through December 2020, ahead of US Alpha, Beta and Delta variants. The V and J ends lost 4 bases and 4 bases respectively, with 14 bases between them. The CDR3 extends over 15 amino acids. The germline V gene encodes CDR1 MNHEY and CDR2 SVGEGT. The data were taken from a study of vaccination and CD4 T cells after COVID-19. Study information: Six males and four females, two of them Hispanic, were enrolled as convalescents.

The Oncomine TCR Beta short-read assay was what sequenced the DNA obtained from cultured CD4+ T cells. Using the QIAamp micro DNA kit, genomic DNA was extracted from the CD4+ T cells that had been cultured. MiXCR was run by TCRdb on the PCR reads, yielding one entry per CDR3 protein. The sample includes more than 4,000 distinct CDR3 sequences, around 48% of them seen just once. The specimen sequenced was CD4+ T cells from blood, cultured in vitro. This sequence was found in a human donor who had recovered from COVID-19. The chain employs TRBV6-2 or TRBV6-3 and TRBJ1-5; D is undetermined. CDR3 sequence: CASSSGESRNQPQHF. The CDR3 DNA sequence: TGTGCCAGCAGTTCCGGGGAATCAAGAAATCAGCCCCAGCATTTT.